This T cell receptor (beta chain) came from a study of blood T cell repertoires in COVID-19. Clones were read by immunoSEQ multiplex PCR, and TCRdb kept only the in-frame ones, dropping some. The sample holds fewer than 250,000 clones; 84% are singletons and the top ten take roughly 4%. The junction had 5 bases not matched to a gene; V was cut back by 3 bases and J by 6 bases. Germline CDR1 reads ENHRY; CDR2 reads SYGVKD. CDR3 length: 14 residues. The source of this sequence is a man in his fifties with acute or convalescent COVID-19. This chain joins TRBV10-3 and TRBJ2-7; the match to TRBD1 covers 10 bases. Sequencing was done on a sample of peripheral blood. The CDR3: CAISESGQGIEQYF. Here the CDR3 DNA reads TGTGCCATCAGTGAATCGGGACAGGGGATCGAGCAGTACTTC.